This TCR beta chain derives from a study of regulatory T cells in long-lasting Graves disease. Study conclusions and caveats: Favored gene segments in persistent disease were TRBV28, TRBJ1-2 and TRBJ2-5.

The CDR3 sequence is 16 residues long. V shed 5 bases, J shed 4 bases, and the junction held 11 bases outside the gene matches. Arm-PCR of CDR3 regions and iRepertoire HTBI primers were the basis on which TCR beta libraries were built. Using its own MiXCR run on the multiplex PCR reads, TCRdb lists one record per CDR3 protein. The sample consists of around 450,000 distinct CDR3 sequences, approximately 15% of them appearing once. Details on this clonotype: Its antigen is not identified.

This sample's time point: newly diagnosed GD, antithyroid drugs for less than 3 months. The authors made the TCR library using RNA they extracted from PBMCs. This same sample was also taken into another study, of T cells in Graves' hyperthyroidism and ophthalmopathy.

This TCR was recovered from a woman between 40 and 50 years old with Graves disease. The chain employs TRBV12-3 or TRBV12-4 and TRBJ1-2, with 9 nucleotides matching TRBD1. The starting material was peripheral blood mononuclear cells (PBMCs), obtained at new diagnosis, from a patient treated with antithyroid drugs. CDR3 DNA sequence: TGTGCCAGCAGTCCACAGGGGGCTCAGACACTCTATGGCTACACCTTC. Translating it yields CASSPQGAQTLYGYTF.